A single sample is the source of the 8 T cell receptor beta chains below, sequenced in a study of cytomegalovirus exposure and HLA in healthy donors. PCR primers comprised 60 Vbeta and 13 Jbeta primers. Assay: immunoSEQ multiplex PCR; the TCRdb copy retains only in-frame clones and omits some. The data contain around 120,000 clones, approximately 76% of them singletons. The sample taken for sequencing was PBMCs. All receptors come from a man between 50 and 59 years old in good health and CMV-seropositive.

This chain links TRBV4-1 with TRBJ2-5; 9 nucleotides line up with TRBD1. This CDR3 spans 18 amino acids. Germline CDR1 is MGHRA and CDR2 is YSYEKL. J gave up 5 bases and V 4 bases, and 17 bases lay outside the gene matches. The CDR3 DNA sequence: TGCGCCAGCAGCCCCAAAGTGGACAGGGGTCTTCTGGGGGAGACCCAGTACTTC. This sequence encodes CASSPKVDRGLLGETQYF.

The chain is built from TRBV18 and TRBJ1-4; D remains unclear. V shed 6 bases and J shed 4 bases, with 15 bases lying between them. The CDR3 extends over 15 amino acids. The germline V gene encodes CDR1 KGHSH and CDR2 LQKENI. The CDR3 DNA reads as TGTGCCAGCTCCCCAGACATCGGCCTTAATGAAAAACTGTTTTTT. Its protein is CASSPDIGLNEKLFF.

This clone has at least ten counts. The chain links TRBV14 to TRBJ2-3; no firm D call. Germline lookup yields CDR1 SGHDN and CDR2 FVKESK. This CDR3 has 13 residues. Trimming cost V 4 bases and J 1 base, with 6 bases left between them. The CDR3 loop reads CASSLFRTDTQYF. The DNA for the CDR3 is TGTGCCAGCAGCCTCTTCCGCACAGATACGCAGTATTTT. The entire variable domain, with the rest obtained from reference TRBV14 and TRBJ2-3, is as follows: EAGVTQFPSHSVIEKGQTVTLRCDPISGHDNLYWYRRVMGKEIKFLLHFVKESKQDESGMPNNRFLAERTGGTYSTLKVQPAELEDSGVYFCASSLFRTDTQYFGPGTRLTVL.

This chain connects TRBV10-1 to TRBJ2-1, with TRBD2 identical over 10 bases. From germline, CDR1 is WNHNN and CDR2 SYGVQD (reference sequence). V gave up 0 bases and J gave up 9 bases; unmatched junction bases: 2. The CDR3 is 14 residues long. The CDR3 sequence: CASSESASGSEQFF. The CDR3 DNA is TGCGCCAGCAGTGAGTCGGCTAGCGGGAGTGAGCAGTTCTTC.

This CDR3 is CASTRDWSSYNEQFF. As DNA, the CDR3 is TGTGCCAGCACCCGGGACTGGAGCTCCTACAATGAGCAGTTCTTC. The rearrangement links TRBV6-5 to TRBJ2-1; maybe TRBD2 (6 bases). Per germline, CDR1 MNHEY and CDR2 SVGAGI. The CDR3 sequence is 15 residues long. The ends were cut back, 7 bases at V and 0 bases at J, with 13 bases in the middle.

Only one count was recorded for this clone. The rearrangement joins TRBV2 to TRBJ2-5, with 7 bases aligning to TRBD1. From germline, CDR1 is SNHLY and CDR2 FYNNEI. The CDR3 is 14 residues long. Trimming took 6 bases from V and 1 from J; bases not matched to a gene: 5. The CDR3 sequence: CASSRDSIQETQYF. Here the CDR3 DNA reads TGTGCCAGCAGCCGGGACAGCATCCAAGAGACCCAGTACTTC. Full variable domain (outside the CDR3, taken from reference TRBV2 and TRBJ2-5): EPEVTQTPSHQVTQMGQEVILRCVPISNHLYFYWYRQILGQKVEFLVSFYNNEISEKSEIFDDQFSVERPDGSNFTLKIRSTKLEDSAMYFCASSRDSIQETQYFGPGTRLLVL.

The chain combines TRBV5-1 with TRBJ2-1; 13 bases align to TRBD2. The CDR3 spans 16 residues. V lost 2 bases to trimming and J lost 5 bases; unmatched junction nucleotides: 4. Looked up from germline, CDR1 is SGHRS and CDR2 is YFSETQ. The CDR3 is CASSLGGLAGNNEQFF. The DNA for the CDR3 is TGCGCCAGCAGCTTAGGGGGACTAGCGGGAAACAATGAGCAGTTCTTC.

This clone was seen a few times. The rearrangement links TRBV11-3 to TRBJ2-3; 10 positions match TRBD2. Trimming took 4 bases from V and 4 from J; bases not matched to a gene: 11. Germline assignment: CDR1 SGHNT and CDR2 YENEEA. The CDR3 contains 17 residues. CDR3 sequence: CASSSAVWTSGPDTQYF. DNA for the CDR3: TGTGCCAGCAGCTCGGCTGTCTGGACTAGCGGCCCAGATACGCAGTATTTT.